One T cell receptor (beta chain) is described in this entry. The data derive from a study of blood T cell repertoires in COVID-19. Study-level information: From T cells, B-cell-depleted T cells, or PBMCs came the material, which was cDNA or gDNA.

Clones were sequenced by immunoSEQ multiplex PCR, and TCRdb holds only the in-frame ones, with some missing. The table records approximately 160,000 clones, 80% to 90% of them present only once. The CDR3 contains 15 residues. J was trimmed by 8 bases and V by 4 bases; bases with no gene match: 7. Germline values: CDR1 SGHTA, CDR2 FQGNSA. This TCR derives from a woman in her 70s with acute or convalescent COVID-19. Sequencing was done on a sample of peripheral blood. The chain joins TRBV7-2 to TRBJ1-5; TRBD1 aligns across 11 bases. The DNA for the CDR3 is TGTGCCAGCAGCTGGACAGGGGGCATAGAGGAGCCCCAGCATTTT. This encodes CASSWTGGIEEPQHF.